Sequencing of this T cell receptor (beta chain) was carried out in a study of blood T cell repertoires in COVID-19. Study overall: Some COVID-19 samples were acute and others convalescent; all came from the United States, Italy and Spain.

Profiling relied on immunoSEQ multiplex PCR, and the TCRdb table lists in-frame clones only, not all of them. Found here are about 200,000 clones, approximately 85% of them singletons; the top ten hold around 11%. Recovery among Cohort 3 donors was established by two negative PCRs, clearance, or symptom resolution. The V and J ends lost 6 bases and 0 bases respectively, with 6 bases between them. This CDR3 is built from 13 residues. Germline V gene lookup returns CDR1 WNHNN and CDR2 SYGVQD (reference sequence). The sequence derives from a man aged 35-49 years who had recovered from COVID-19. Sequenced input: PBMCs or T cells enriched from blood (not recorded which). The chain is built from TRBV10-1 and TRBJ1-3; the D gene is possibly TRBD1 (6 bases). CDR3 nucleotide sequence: TGCGCCAGCAGGGACAGCTCTGGAAACACCATATATTTT. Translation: CASRDSSGNTIYF.